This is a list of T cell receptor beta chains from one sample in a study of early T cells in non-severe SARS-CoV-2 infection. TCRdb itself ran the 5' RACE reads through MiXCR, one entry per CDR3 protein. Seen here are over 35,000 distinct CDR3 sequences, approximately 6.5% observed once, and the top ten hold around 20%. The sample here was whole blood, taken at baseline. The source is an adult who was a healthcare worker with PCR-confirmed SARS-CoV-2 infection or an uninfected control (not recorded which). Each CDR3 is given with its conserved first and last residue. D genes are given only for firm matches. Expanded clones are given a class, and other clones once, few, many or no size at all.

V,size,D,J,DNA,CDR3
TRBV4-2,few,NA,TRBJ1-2,TGTGCCAGCAGCCCCTCTGGTAACTATGGCTACACCTTC,CASSPSGNYGYTF
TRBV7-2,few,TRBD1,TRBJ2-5,TGTGCCAGCAGCTTCCACAGGGGAGAAGCAGAGACCCAGTACTTC,CASSFHRGEAETQYF
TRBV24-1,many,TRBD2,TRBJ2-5,TGTGCCACCAGTACAACTAGCGGAACCCACGGGGACCAGTACTTC,CATSTTSGTHGDQYF
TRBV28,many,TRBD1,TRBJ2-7,TGTGCCAGCAGTTCCCGACCAGGGGGCGAGCAGTACTTC,CASSSRPGGEQYF
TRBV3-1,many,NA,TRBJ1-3,TGTGCCAGCAAGGTCCCCTCTGGAAACACCATATATTTT,CASKVPSGNTIYF
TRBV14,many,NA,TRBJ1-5,TGTGCCAGCGAAAGTTTCCAGCCCCAGCATTTT,CASESFQPQHF
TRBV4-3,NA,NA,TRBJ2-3,TGCGCCAGCAGCCAAGGGATACAGATCACAGATACGCAGTATTTT,CASSQGIQITDTQYF
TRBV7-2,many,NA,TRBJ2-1,TGTGCCAGCAGCTTATGGACTAACAATGAGCAGTTCTTC,CASSLWTNNEQFF
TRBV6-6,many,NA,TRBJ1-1,TGTGCCAGCAGTTACGGGTACACTGAAGCTTTCTTT,CASSYGYTEAFF
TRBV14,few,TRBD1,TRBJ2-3,TGTGCCAGCAGCCAAACAGGGGGAAATACGCAGTATTTT,CASSQTGGNTQYF
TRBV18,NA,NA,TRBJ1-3,TGTGCCAGCTCACCCCGGGGGGTTCCCTCTGGAAACACCATATATTTT,CASSPRGVPSGNTIYF
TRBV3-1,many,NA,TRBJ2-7,TGTGCCAGCAGCCAATACGTCACAGGGACTACCTACGAGCAGTACTTC,CASSQYVTGTTYEQYF
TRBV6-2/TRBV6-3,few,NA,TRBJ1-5,TGTGCCAGCAGTTACACAGGGAATCAGCCCCAGCATTTT,CASSYTGNQPQHF
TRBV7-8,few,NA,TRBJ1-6,TGTGCCAGCAGCCCCGGGGCACTTGGAGGCTCCTATAATTCACCCCTCCACTTT,CASSPGALGGSYNSPLHF
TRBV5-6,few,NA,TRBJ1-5,TGTGCCAGCAGCCGGACGGGTTATAGCAATCAGCCCCAGCATTTT,CASSRTGYSNQPQHF
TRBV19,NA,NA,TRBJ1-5,TGTGCCAGTAGTACCCGCAGGGGCCACAATCAGCCCCAGCATTTT,CASSTRRGHNQPQHF
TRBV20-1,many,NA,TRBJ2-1,TGCAGTGCTAGAGACCCCCGAGGGGTCCTCTACAATGAGCAGTTCTTC,CSARDPRGVLYNEQFF
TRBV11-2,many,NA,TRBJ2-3,TGTGCCAGCAGCGTGCAGGGTTCAGATACGCAGTATTTT,CASSVQGSDTQYF
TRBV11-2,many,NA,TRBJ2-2,TGTGCCAGCAGCTTAAACAACCTGAACACCGGGGAGCTGTTTTTT,CASSLNNLNTGELFF
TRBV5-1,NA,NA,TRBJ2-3,TGCGCCAGCAGCTTCTTGGGGGGAAGGTTGGATACGCAGTATTTT,CASSFLGGRLDTQYF
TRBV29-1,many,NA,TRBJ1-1,TGCAGCGTTATAGTTTCGGGGACTGAAGCTTTCTTT,CSVIVSGTEAFF
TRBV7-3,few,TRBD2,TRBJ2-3,TGTGCCAGCGGAGGCGGGAGTGTCGGAGGTACGCAGTATTTT,CASGGGSVGGTQYF
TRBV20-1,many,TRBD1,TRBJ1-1,TGCAGTGCTATACAGGGGGCGGACACTGAAGCTTTCTTT,CSAIQGADTEAFF
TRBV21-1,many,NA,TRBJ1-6,TGTGCCAGCAGCAAGTCATTTGGATCCTATAATTCACCCCTCCACTTT,CASSKSFGSYNSPLHF
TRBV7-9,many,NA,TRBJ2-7,TGTGCCAGCAGCTACCGACAGTTCTCCTACGAGCAGTACTTC,CASSYRQFSYEQYF
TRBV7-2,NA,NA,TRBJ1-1,TGTGCCAGCAGCTTTCAGGGAGTCCCTGAAGCTTTCTTT,CASSFQGVPEAFF
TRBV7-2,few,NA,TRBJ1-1,TGTGCCAGCAGCTTAGAATGGGCGTCGGACACTGAAGCTTTCTTT,CASSLEWASDTEAFF
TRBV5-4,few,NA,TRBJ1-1,TGTGCCAGCAGCTTCGGTTCAGGGGCAACTGAAGCTTTCTTT,CASSFGSGATEAFF
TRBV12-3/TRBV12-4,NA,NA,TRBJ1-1,TGTGCCAGCAGTTTTTCGGGGGGCACTGAAGCTTTCTTT,CASSFSGGTEAFF
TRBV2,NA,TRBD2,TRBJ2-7,TGTGCCAGCAGGGGACTAGCGGGGGGTAACGAGCAGTACTTC,CASRGLAGGNEQYF
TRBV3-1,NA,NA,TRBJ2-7,TGTGCCAGCAGCCGCATTTCGGGACCAACCTACGAGCAGTACTTC,CASSRISGPTYEQYF
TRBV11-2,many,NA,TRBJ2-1,TGTGCCAGCAGCTTTAGTTCGGCCGGGAGTTACCGTGAGCAGTTCTTC,CASSFSSAGSYREQFF
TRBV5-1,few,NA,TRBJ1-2,TGCGCCAGCAGCTTGGCCTCAGGGGCCATGGCAGATGGCTACACCTTC,CASSLASGAMADGYTF
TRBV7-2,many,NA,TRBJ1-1,TGTGCCAGCAGCCCGTCGTTTGGGTTACAGGGAACTGAAGCTTTCTTT,CASSPSFGLQGTEAFF
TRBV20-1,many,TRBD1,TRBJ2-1,TGCAGTGCCCAGCCGGGACAGGAGAACTACAATGAGCAGTTCTTC,CSAQPGQENYNEQFF
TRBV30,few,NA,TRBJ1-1,TGTGCCTGGAGGCCTCAGTGGGGGCAGGGTGAAGCTTTCTTT,CAWRPQWGQGEAFF
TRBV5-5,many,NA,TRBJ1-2,TGTGCCAGCAGACGGACAGTCCTTTATGGCTACACCTTC,CASRRTVLYGYTF